These 26 T cell receptor beta chains were all obtained from the same sample, sequenced in a study of T cell changes during pregnancy in multiple sclerosis. Sequencing was performed with immunoSEQ multiplex PCR; in TCRdb, only in-frame clones are kept and a portion is missing. Here the sample spans 65,000 to 75,000 clones, around 90% being singletons. The source was peripheral blood, collected in the third trimester of pregnancy. The source of these receptors is a female donor in good health, enrolled as a control in a pregnancy study.

The chain combines TRBV6-5 with TRBJ2-7, with 10 bases aligning to TRBD1. Germline lookup yields CDR1 MNHEY and CDR2 SVGAGI. The ends lost 6 bases at V and 4 bases at J; junction bases unmatched: 3. This CDR3 is 13 amino acids long. This chain's CDR3 is CASSKGQGYEQYF. Written as DNA, the CDR3 is TGTGCCAGCAGCAAGGGACAGGGGTACGAGCAGTACTTC.

This clone has just one count. V usage is TRBV9 and J usage is TRBJ1-2, with 8 bases fitting TRBD1. Germline CDR1 is SGDLS and CDR2 is YYNGEE. CDR3 length equals 16 residues. Unmatched junction bases numbered 8, after V lost 4 bases and J lost 0 bases. In nucleotides, the CDR3 is TGTGCCAGCAGCCCAACAGGGGGACAAGCTAACTATGGCTACACCTTC. Translating gives CASSPTGGQANYGYTF. The entire variable domain, with the rest obtained from reference TRBV9 and TRBJ1-2, is as follows: DSGVTQTPKHLITATGQRVTLRCSPRSGDLSVYWYQQSLDQGLQFLIQYYNGEERAKGNILERFSAQQFPDLHSELNLSSLELGDSALYFCASSPTGGQANYGYTFGSGTRLTVV.

The gene calls are TRBV2 and TRBJ1-2; unclear D gene. Trimming stripped 7 bases from V and 8 bases from J, with 8 bases between. This CDR3 is built from 10 residues. Germline loops: CDR1 SNHLY, CDR2 FYNNEI. The CDR3 nucleotides are TGTGCCAGCAATGGAGGGGGCTACACCTTC. It translates to CASNGGGYTF.

V and J are TRBV15 and TRBJ2-7; TRBD1 agrees at 7 bases. The length of the CDR3 is 14 residues. V shed 0 bases and J 2 bases; nucleotides not matched to a gene: 1. CDR1 is LNHNV, CDR2 YYDKDF, per germline (reference sequence). CDR3 DNA sequence: TGTGCCACCAGCAGAGAACAGGGGACCTACGAGCAGTACTTC. Translation gives CATSREQGTYEQYF.

This chain uses TRBV29-1 with TRBJ2-1; TRBD1 matches 9 bases. In germline, CDR1 is SQVTM, CDR2 ANQGSEA. J was trimmed by 8 bases and V by 7 bases; bases with no gene match: 6. The CDR3 sequence is 12 residues long. The CDR3 DNA follows: TGCAGCGGGGGGGACAGGGATGATGAGCAGTTCTTC. Translating gives CSGGDRDDEQFF.

The chain has TRBV9 and TRBJ1-1; possibly TRBD1 for D (5 bases). This CDR3 spans 15 amino acids. Trimming removed 1 base from V and 1 base from J, with 11 bases in between. Germline V gene data show CDR1 as SGDLS and CDR2 as YYNGEE. The CDR3 nucleotides read TGTGCCAGCAGCGTACTTGCAGGGCAGAACACTGAAGCTTTCTTT. Translated: CASSVLAGQNTEAFF.

This clone was observed once. This chain connects TRBV2 to TRBJ1-6, with a tentative D call TRBD1 (5 bases). There are 13 residues in the CDR3. V shed 6 bases and J shed 8 bases, with 11 bases lying between them. Germline assignment: CDR1 SNHLY and CDR2 FYNNEI. DNA of the CDR3: TGTGCCAGCAGACAGGATTTATATTCACCCCTCCACTTT. Residues: CASRQDLYSPLHF.

The chain employs TRBV6-1 and TRBJ1-1, with D possibly TRBD1 on 5 matching bases. This CDR3 is built from 13 residues. CDR1 is MNHNS and CDR2 is SASEGT in the germline V gene. V gave up 6 bases and J gave up 4 bases, with 12 bases separating them. CDR3 in amino acids: CASRKSGGTEAFF. The CDR3 DNA reads TGTGCCAGCAGGAAAAGCGGGGGCACTGAAGCTTTCTTT.

The gene calls are TRBV27 and TRBJ2-7; D might be TRBD2 (6 bases). In germline, CDR1 is MNHEY, CDR2 SMNVEV (reference sequence). Deletions cut 4 bases from V and 4 bases from J, with 11 bases between. The CDR3 runs to 13 residues. CDR3 nucleotides: TGTGCCAGCAGTTCGGGGGAGGCATACGAGCAGTACTTC. Translating it yields CASSSGEAYEQYF.

V usage is TRBV2 and J usage is TRBJ1-5; the D is unclear. Germline lookup yields CDR1 SNHLY and CDR2 FYNNEI. The CDR3 spans 15 residues. Trimming cost V 10 bases and J 0 bases, with 16 bases left between them. CDR3 sequence: CATQGTGNSNQPQHF. In DNA, the CDR3 is TGTGCCACACAAGGAACGGGAAATAGCAATCAGCCCCAGCATTTT.

This clone occurred once. This chain links TRBV7-2 with TRBJ1-5, with 7 positions matching TRBD1. J gave up 1 base and V 1 base, and 4 bases lay outside the gene matches. Germline lookup yields CDR1 SGHTA and CDR2 FQGNSA. This CDR3 is built from 16 residues. CDR3 sequence (DNA): TGTGCCAGCAGCTTAGGCCACAGGGGAAGCAATCAGCCCCAGCATTTT. It codes for CASSLGHRGSNQPQHF.

The chain couples TRBV7-2 to TRBJ2-2; 7 bases line up with TRBD2. This CDR3 is 14 amino acids long. The germline V gene has CDR1 SGHTA and CDR2 FQGNSA. The ends lost 1 base at V and 7 bases at J; junction bases unmatched: 3. The CDR3 DNA reads TGTGCCAGCAGCTTAGAGGCGGGGGTCGGGGAGCTGTTTTTT. The encoded protein is CASSLEAGVGELFF.

This rearrangement joins TRBV5-6 to TRBJ1-1, with a weak D call TRBD1 (5 bases). The CDR3 length is 15 residues. Germline V gene lookup returns CDR1 SGHDT and CDR2 YYEEEE. Trimming stripped 1 base from V and 5 bases from J, with 15 bases between. The CDR3 loop is CASSLRTRLLTEAFF. The CDR3 nucleotides read TGTGCCAGCAGCTTGCGGACAAGGCTTTTGACTGAAGCTTTCTTT.

The V and J genes are TRBV27 and TRBJ2-1; TRBD1 agrees at 9 bases. V lost 2 bases and J lost 8; bases outside the gene matches: 4. CDR1 is MNHEY and CDR2 is SMNVEV in the germline V gene (reference sequence). The CDR3 spans 14 residues. The CDR3, as DNA: TGTGCCAGCAGTTTAGAGGGGGACAGGGATGAGCAGTTCTTC. As protein: CASSLEGDRDEQFF.

The chain has TRBV28 and TRBJ2-7; 9 positions match TRBD2. This CDR3 has 15 amino acids. V shed 3 bases, J shed 4 bases, and the junction held 7 bases outside the gene matches. Germline values: CDR1 MDHEN, CDR2 SYDVKM. CDR3 protein: CASSLPSGGKYEQYF. DNA of the CDR3: TGTGCCAGCAGTTTGCCGAGCGGGGGGAAGTACGAGCAGTACTTC.

Sample share makes this clone medium-sized (0.01 to 0.1%). Distinct nucleotide sequences in the sample also encode this CDR3. The rearrangement links TRBV6-5 to TRBJ1-1; 7 bases fit TRBD1. The CDR3 has 15 amino acids. In germline, CDR1 is MNHEY, CDR2 SVGAGI. The junction had 2 bases not matched to a gene; V was cut back by 0 bases and J by 1 base. The CDR3 protein is CASSYSTGQNTEAFF. DNA of the CDR3: TGTGCCAGCAGTTACTCGACAGGGCAGAACACTGAAGCTTTCTTT.

The chain is built from TRBV7-3 and TRBJ2-6; 10 bases map to TRBD1. The junction had 5 bases not matched to a gene; V was cut back by 2 bases and J by 1 base. Per the germline V gene, CDR1 is SGHTA and CDR2 is FQGTGA. This CDR3 contains 18 residues. Here the CDR3 reads CASSLPGQGRSGANVLTF. In DNA, the CDR3 is TGTGCCAGCAGCTTACCGGGACAGGGGCGTTCTGGGGCCAACGTCCTGACTTTC.

This chain links TRBV7-2 with TRBJ2-3; D is undetermined. Trimming took off 10 bases at V and 2 bases at J, with 16 bases between the two ends. This CDR3 is 14 amino acids long. Per germline, CDR1 SGHTA and CDR2 FQGNSA. CDR3 nucleotides: TGTGCCACGGCTAGGCTTTTGTACACAGATACGCAGTATTTT. Amino acid sequence: CATARLLYTDTQYF. Based on the CDR3 plus reference TRBV7-2 and TRBJ2-3, the full variable domain is GAGVSQSPSNKVTEKGKDVELRCDPISGHTALYWYRQSLGQGLEFLIYFQGNSAPDKSGLPSDRFSAERTGGSVSTLTIQRTQQEDSAVYLCATARLLYTDTQYFGPGTRLTVL.

This clone appeared a few times. The chain combines TRBV29-1 with TRBJ1-1; no definite D call. Germline loops: CDR1 SQVTM, CDR2 ANQGSEA. The CDR3 length is 10 residues. The germline V and J ends were trimmed by 4 bases and 5 bases, with 5 bases remaining between them. CDR3 DNA sequence: TGCAGCGTTGGGCGGACTGAAGCTTTCTTT. This translates into CSVGRTEAFF. Together with reference TRBV29-1 and TRBJ1-1, the CDR3 gives the full variable domain: SAVISQKPSRDICQRGTSLTIQCQVDSQVTMMFWYRQQPGQSLTLIATANQGSEATYESGFVIDKFPISRPNLTFSTLTVSNMSPEDSSIYLCSVGRTEAFFGQGTRLTVV.

The chain joins TRBV11-2 to TRBJ1-4; 7 positions match TRBD1. This CDR3 has 16 residues. Germline trimming cut 5 bases from V and 7 bases from J; bases unmatched to any gene: 13. Germline lookup yields CDR1 SGHAT and CDR2 FQNNGV. The CDR3: CASSLTTGAGGEKLFF. The CDR3 DNA is TGTGCCAGCAGCCTAACTACAGGGGCCGGGGGTGAAAAACTGTTTTTT.

The chain recombines TRBV7-2 with TRBJ2-5; 13 bases agree with TRBD2. Germline V lookup: CDR1 SGHTA, CDR2 FQGNSA. The junction had 2 bases not matched to a gene; V was cut back by 5 bases and J by 2 bases. CDR3 length equals 15 residues. The chain's CDR3 is CASSRGLAGQETQYF. In DNA, the CDR3 is TGTGCCAGCAGCCGGGGACTAGCGGGGCAAGAGACCCAGTACTTC.

The V call is TRBV11-2, the J call TRBJ1-2; tentatively, D is TRBD1 (5 bases). Germline assignment: CDR1 SGHAT and CDR2 FQNNGV. V lost 5 bases and J 8 bases, leaving 18 bases between the germline ends. CDR3 length: 14 residues. The CDR3 DNA follows: TGTGCCAGCAGCCCACAGGCAGGAAGGTCAGGCTACACCTTC. This sequence encodes CASSPQAGRSGYTF.

The rearrangement joins TRBV9 to TRBJ1-2; 7 nucleotides align to TRBD1. The ends lost 4 bases at V and 4 bases at J; junction bases unmatched: 7. Germline V gene sequence: CDR1 SGDLS, CDR2 YYNGEE. The CDR3 spans 14 residues. This CDR3 is CASSPPRTGYGYTF. In DNA, the CDR3 is TGTGCCAGCAGCCCACCCCGGACAGGCTATGGCTACACCTTC. The full variable domain, completed using reference TRBV9 and TRBJ1-2, is DSGVTQTPKHLITATGQRVTLRCSPRSGDLSVYWYQQSLDQGLQFLIQYYNGEERAKGNILERFSAQQFPDLHSELNLSSLELGDSALYFCASSPPRTGYGYTFGSGTRLTVV.

About this clone: The germline gene is not matched at one end of the junction; a read error may be the cause. The chain links TRBV28 to TRBJ2-7, with 11 nucleotides matching TRBD1. The CDR3 loop spans 13 amino acids. Germline values: CDR1 MDHEN, CDR2 SYDVKM. CDR3 coding DNA: TGTGCCAGCAGTCAGGACAGGGGGCGCGTCCCTTCGTTC. The encoded protein is CASSQDRGRVPSF.

This clone appeared a single time. The chain carries TRBV7-2 and TRBJ2-2; 10 nucleotides agree with TRBD2. This CDR3 comprises 16 residues. Looked up from germline, CDR1 is SGHTA and CDR2 is FQGNSA. Germline trimming cut 5 bases from V and 6 bases from J; bases unmatched to any gene: 9. DNA of the CDR3: TGTGCCAGCAGCGCACCTAGCGGGGGTCCCTCCGGGGAGCTGTTTTTT. It specifies CASSAPSGGPSGELFF.

The J gene is TRBJ2-7, the V gene TRBV5-1; 9 positions agree with TRBD1. V lost 4 bases and J lost 6; bases outside the gene matches: 5. The CDR3 is made up of 13 amino acids. The germline V gene has CDR1 SGHRS and CDR2 YFSETQ. The CDR3 loop is CASSLTGGGEQYF. For the CDR3, the DNA is TGCGCCAGCAGCCTCACAGGGGGCGGCGAGCAGTACTTC.